This T cell receptor (beta chain) was sequenced during a study of regulatory T cells in long-lasting Graves disease. This clonotype was counted ten times or more. The authors built TCR beta libraries using iRepertoire HTBI primers and Arm-PCR of CDR3 regions. Each CDR3 protein gets one entry after TCRdb re-called the multiplex PCR reads with MiXCR. The sample has under 500,000 distinct CDR3 sequences; roughly 15% are singletons. Germline V CDR1 and CDR2: SGHTA, FQGNSA. Trimming took 5 bases from V and 7 from J; bases not matched to a gene: 6. The CDR3 loop spans 14 amino acids. Stated time point: newly diagnosed GD, antithyroid drugs for less than 3 months. PBMCs were the source of the RNA used for TCR sequencing. Another study also made use of these data, one on T cells in Graves' hyperthyroidism and ophthalmopathy.

This chain connects TRBV7-2 to TRBJ2-1; 9 bases line up with TRBD2. The sequenced sample was peripheral blood mononuclear cells (PBMCs), obtained at new diagnosis, from a patient treated with antithyroid drugs. The sequence was collected from a woman aged 30 to 39 with Graves disease. The chain's CDR3 is CASSRGLAENEQFF. In nucleotides, the CDR3 is TGTGCCAGCAGCAGGGGACTAGCCGAAAATGAGCAGTTCTTC.